This is a list of T cell receptor beta chains from one sample in a study of shared clonotypes between healthy human individuals. Clones were read by immunoSEQ multiplex PCR, and TCRdb kept only the in-frame ones, dropping some. Of approximately 340,000 clones listed, around 70% are singletons. The sample comprised memory CD4+ T cells sorted from blood. The receptors stem from a man aged 25 to 40 in good health. Both conserved end residues are part of each CDR3. Each record gives: D gene, clone size, V gene, J gene, CDR3 DNA, CDR3 protein. D genes are given only for firm matches. A clone size is listed for some rows: how often the clone was seen (once, few, many), or a class if it is expanded.

>TRBD2|NA|TRBV4-3|TRBJ2-4
TGCGCCAGCAGCCAAGATGTGGGAGGGCCGGGAGGAAACATTCAGTACTTC
CASSQDVGGPGGNIQYF
>TRBD1|NA|TRBV10-3|TRBJ1-5
TGTGCCATCAGTGAGTCCGGGACGGGACAGGTCAATCAGCCCCAGCATTTT
CAISESGTGQVNQPQHF
>NA|NA|TRBV5-6|TRBJ2-7
TGTGCCAGCAGCTCGACGCGGGACTCCTACGAGCAGTACTTC
CASSSTRDSYEQYF
>NA|many|TRBV2|TRBJ2-7
TGTGCCAGCAGTCGGGACTCAGTCTACTACGAGCAGTACTTC
CASSRDSVYYEQYF
>NA|NA|TRBV29-1|TRBJ2-1
TGCAGCGTTGAGCGCCAGTGGGGCGGTGAGCAGTTCTTC
CSVERQWGGEQFF
>TRBD2|NA|TRBV5-4|TRBJ2-3
TGTGCCAGCAGCTTGGGTAGCGGGAGGAAGCTGTGGACAGATACGCAGTATTTT
CASSLGSGRKLWTDTQYF
>TRBD2|NA|TRBV7-6|TRBJ2-2
TGTGCCAGCAGCTTAGGACTAGCGGGAGGTGGGACCGGGGAGCTGTTTTTT
CASSLGLAGGGTGELFF
>NA|NA|TRBV28|TRBJ1-2
TGTGCCAGCAGTTTTCGGGACCGTCCTAACTATGGCTACACCTTC
CASSFRDRPNYGYTF
>TRBD2|NA|TRBV5-5|TRBJ2-5
TGTGCCAGCAGCTTGGGGGCTAGCGGGAGGTCGGAGACCCAGTACTTC
CASSLGASGRSETQYF
>NA|NA|TRBV5-1|TRBJ2-7
TGCGCCAGCAGCTTGAGCACTGGCTTATACGAGCAGTACTTC
CASSLSTGLYEQYF
>NA|NA|TRBV28|TRBJ1-5
TGTGCCAGCAGTTTCTCCGGTCAGCCCCAGCATTTT
CASSFSGQPQHF
>NA|once|TRBV5-4|TRBJ2-1
TGTGCCAGCAAGGAGTCGAACTACAATGAGCAGTTCTTC
CASKESNYNEQFF
>TRBD1|NA|TRBV5-4|TRBJ2-7
TGTGCCAGCAGCTTCTCAACAGGGGAGTCCTACGAGCAGTACTTC
CASSFSTGESYEQYF
>NA|NA|TRBV5-1|TRBJ2-1
TGCGCCAGCAGCTTGGAGGGCAGGATCGATGAGCAGTTCTTC
CASSLEGRIDEQFF
>TRBD2|NA|TRBV5-1|TRBJ2-7
TGCGCCAGCAGCTTGGGAGGGCCTAGCGGGCTTCCCTACGAGCAGTACTTC
CASSLGGPSGLPYEQYF
>NA|NA|TRBV6-1|TRBJ1-5
TGTGCCGGCCTTGGGTGGGATAGCAATCAGCCCCAGCATTTT
CAGLGWDSNQPQHF
>TRBD1|NA|TRBV10-2|TRBJ1-1
TGCGCCACCACCGGACAGGGTGTCACTGAAGCTTTCTTT
CATTGQGVTEAFF
>NA|NA|TRBV5-4|TRBJ2-4
TGTGCCAGCAGCTTGTGGCAAAACATTCAGTACTTC
CASSLWQNIQYF
>NA|NA|TRBV5-1|TRBJ2-5
TGCGCCAGCAGCGAAGAGGGGGGACGTCCAGAGACCCAGTACTTC
CASSEEGGRPETQYF
>NA|NA|TRBV4-1|TRBJ2-7
TGCGCCAGCAGCTTTGATGGAGAGCAGTACTTC
CASSFDGEQYF
>TRBD1|NA|TRBV5-1|TRBJ1-1
TGCGCCAGCAGCCTACAGGGGGGTCAGTACACTGAAGCTTTCTTT
CASSLQGGQYTEAFF
>TRBD2|NA|TRBV10-3|TRBJ2-2
TGTGCCATCAGTGATCGAGCGGGAGGGCCCGGGGAGCTGTTTTTT
CAISDRAGGPGELFF
>NA|NA|TRBV7-3|TRBJ2-1
TGTGCCAGCAGCTTAACGGGGGTAGTCTCCTACAATGAGCAGTTCTTC
CASSLTGVVSYNEQFF
>TRBD1|many|TRBV19|TRBJ2-5
TGTGCCAGTAGTGCGGGGACAGGGGCCCGGACCCAGTACTTC
CASSAGTGARTQYF
>NA|few|TRBV5-8|TRBJ1-5
TGTGCCAGCAGCCCTAATAGGGGGACCGAAAATCAGCCCCAGCATTTT
CASSPNRGTENQPQHF
>TRBD2|few|TRBV5-1|TRBJ2-5
TGCGCCAGCAGCTCGGGACTACAAGAGACCCAGTACTTC
CASSSGLQETQYF
>NA|few|TRBV18|TRBJ2-1
TGTGCCAGCTCACCACACCCTCAGGGTGAGCAGTTCTTC
CASSPHPQGEQFF
>TRBD1|NA|TRBV28|TRBJ1-5
TGTGCCAGCAGGACAGGGGGCCCCAATCAGCCCCAGCATTTT
CASRTGGPNQPQHF
>NA|NA|TRBV7-2|TRBJ1-3
TGTGCCAGCAGCTTACGGAGCTCTGGAAACACCATATATTTT
CASSLRSSGNTIYF
>NA|NA|TRBV18|TRBJ2-7
TGTGCCAGCTCACCAGCGGGTGCCCGCTCCTACGAGCAGTACTTC
CASSPAGARSYEQYF
>NA|NA|TRBV5-4|TRBJ1-4
TGTGCCAGCAGCAACACGGGGGTCGCCGACAATGAAAAACTGTTTTTT
CASSNTGVADNEKLFF
>TRBD1|NA|TRBV5-5|TRBJ2-7
TGTGCCAGCAGCCGAAAACCGGGACAGGGCGGCTACGAGCAGTACTTC
CASSRKPGQGGYEQYF
>TRBD2|many|TRBV7-9|TRBJ2-7
TGTGCCAGCAGCATGAGCGGGAGGGCATACGAGCAGTACTTC
CASSMSGRAYEQYF
>NA|NA|TRBV4-3|TRBJ2-1
TGCGCCAGCAGCCAAGAACTGGGGCCCTACAATGAGCAGTTCTTC
CASSQELGPYNEQFF
>NA|NA|TRBV19|TRBJ2-1
TGTGCCAGTAGTATAGGCCCTGGGACACCAGGGGATGAGCAGTTCTTC
CASSIGPGTPGDEQFF
>TRBD2|NA|TRBV19|TRBJ2-1
TGTGCCAGTAGGGGACTAGCGAGGGATGAGCAGTTCTTC
CASRGLARDEQFF
>NA|NA|TRBV13|TRBJ1-4
TGTGCCAGCAGCTTAGGCCTCCGGCAGGGGAATGAAAAACTGTTTTTT
CASSLGLRQGNEKLFF
>TRBD2|NA|TRBV19|TRBJ2-1
TGTGCCAGTAGTATGGGACTAGAGCAGTTCTTC
CASSMGLEQFF
>NA|NA|TRBV2|TRBJ2-3
TGTGCCAGCAAAGTGGCGGGTACAGATACGCAGTATTTT
CASKVAGTDTQYF
>TRBD1|many|TRBV6-4|TRBJ2-3
TGTGCCAGCAGTGAGGGGACAGGGGGCACAGATACGCAGTATTTT
CASSEGTGGTDTQYF
>NA|NA|TRBV19|TRBJ2-5
TGTGCCAGTAGCGACCGGGGGAGCACGGGTGAGACCCAGTACTTC
CASSDRGSTGETQYF
>TRBD2|NA|TRBV18|TRBJ2-7
TGTGCCAGCTCACGTAGCGGGACTACCCTTGTCGAGCAGTACTTC
CASSRSGTTLVEQYF
>NA|NA|TRBV18|TRBJ1-3
TGTGCCAGCTCACCACAAGCCAGAACTGGAAACACCATATATTTT
CASSPQARTGNTIYF
>NA|few|TRBV5-1|TRBJ2-3
TGCGCCAGCAGCCTTATCGGGGATACGCAGTATTTT
CASSLIGDTQYF
>NA|NA|TRBV10-3|TRBJ1-1
TGTGCCATCAGTGAGTCGATGGGACGGACAAAGAACACTGAAGCTTTCTTT
CAISESMGRTKNTEAFF